The next 32 T cell receptor beta chains were all read from a single sample in a study of chemoradiotherapy in HPV16-positive cancers (dated by TCRdb to 2021 to 2024). Receptors were amplified or captured by the immunoSEQ multiplex PCR assay. TCRdb provides this immuneACCESS table in a form limited to in-frame rearrangements. Some clones are lacking; in checked studies, under half of them reflect an unresolved V gene, and why the rest are absent is not known. The sample records about 4,700 clones, over 70% of which are singletons. Jointly, the top ten make up about 4.7% of the sample. Material: tumor tissue, obtained from a patient who underwent chemoradiotherapy. These receptors were collected from a human donor with HPV-associated anogenital cancer.

The chain is built from TRBV19 and TRBJ2-2; D is perhaps TRBD2 (5 bases). The CDR3 has 15 amino acids. CDR1 and CDR2 from the germline V gene are LNHDA and SQIVND (reference sequence). Trimming removed 6 bases at V and 7 bases at J, with 18 bases between. As DNA, the CDR3 is TGTGCCAGTAGGCAAGTTCGGGGTTTCGGCGGGGAGCTGTTTTTT. Protein product: CASRQVRGFGGELFF.

This chain connects TRBV2 to TRBJ2-7, with D tentatively TRBD2 (5 bases). The germline gives CDR1 SNHLY, CDR2 FYNNEI. Trimming cost V 1 base and J 2 bases, with 15 bases left between them. CDR3 length: 16 amino acids. CDR3 amino acids: CASSEVQGSRAYEQYF. The CDR3 bases are TGTGCCAGCAGTGAAGTTCAAGGGTCGAGGGCCTACGAGCAGTACTTC.

This clone was counted between two and nine times. V usage is TRBV2 and J usage is TRBJ2-7; TRBD1 aligns across 8 bases. Germline assignment: CDR1 SNHLY and CDR2 FYNNEI. This CDR3 comprises 14 residues. After removal of 5 bases from V and 5 bases from J, the junction contained 8 bases not matched to a gene. In DNA, the CDR3 is TGTGCCAGCAGTAGCGCCAGGGGGCTCGACGAGCAGTACTTC. Its translation is CASSSARGLDEQYF. Full variable domain (remainder filled in from reference TRBV2 and TRBJ2-7): EPEVTQTPSHQVTQMGQEVILRCVPISNHLYFYWYRQILGQKVEFLVSFYNNEISEKSEIFDDQFSVERPDGSNFTLKIRSTKLEDSAMYFCASSSARGLDEQYFGPGTRLTVT.

V is TRBV10-3 and J is TRBJ1-2; a weak D match, TRBD1 (5 bases). Trimming took 3 bases from V and 1 from J, leaving 9 bases between them. The CDR3 contains 14 residues. Germline V gives CDR1 ENHRY, CDR2 SYGVKD. CDR3 protein: CAISEPGRNYGYTF. As DNA, the CDR3 is TGTGCCATCAGTGAACCGGGACGTAACTATGGCTACACCTTC.

This chain links TRBV2 with TRBJ2-1, with 8 nucleotides matching TRBD1. V shed 10 bases, J shed 7 bases, and the junction held 9 bases outside the gene matches. The germline gives CDR1 SNHLY, CDR2 FYNNEI. CDR3 length equals 13 residues. The CDR3 DNA reads as TGTGCCAAGCTAGGACAGGGTCGGAATGAGCAGTTCTTC. Its protein is CAKLGQGRNEQFF. Filled out from reference TRBV2 and TRBJ2-1, the complete variable domain reads EPEVTQTPSHQVTQMGQEVILRCVPISNHLYFYWYRQILGQKVEFLVSFYNNEISEKSEIFDDQFSVERPDGSNFTLKIRSTKLEDSAMYFCAKLGQGRNEQFFGPGTRLTVL.

The chain couples TRBV18 to TRBJ2-2; TRBD1 aligns across 7 bases. V lost 6 bases, J lost 4 bases, and 5 bases stayed unmatched. The germline V gene has CDR1 KGHSH and CDR2 LQKENI. The CDR3 has 14 amino acids. This CDR3 reads CASSLTGITGELFF. In DNA form, the CDR3 reads TGTGCCAGCTCCCTGACAGGGATCACCGGGGAGCTGTTTTTT.

This rearrangement joins TRBV7-3 to TRBJ2-1, with TRBD1 matching over 9 bases. V trimming: 4 bases; J trimming: 9 bases; junction bases outside the gene matches: 13. Looked up from germline, CDR1 is SGHTA and CDR2 is FQGTGA. The CDR3 is made up of 16 amino acids. The CDR3 bases are TGTGCCAGCAGCTCAAATGGGGACAGGGCTTCAAGTGAGCAGTTCTTC. It translates to CASSSNGDRASSEQFF.

There are a few counts of this clone. The V gene is TRBV6-6, the J gene TRBJ2-7; possible D gene TRBD1, 6 bases. The germline gives CDR1 MNHNY, CDR2 SVGAGI (reference sequence). V was clipped by 4 bases and J by 1 base, with 14 bases between them. The CDR3 is made up of 15 amino acids. CDR3 residues: CASSSTPDSSYEQYF. DNA for the CDR3: TGTGCCAGCAGTTCGACTCCGGACAGTTCCTACGAGCAGTACTTC.

This chain connects TRBV7-3 to TRBJ2-5; possible D gene TRBD2, 5 bases. The CDR3 spans 16 residues. Germline CDR1 SGHTA, CDR2 FQGTGA. V was trimmed by 2 bases and J by 0 bases, leaving 13 bases between them. CDR3 bases: TGTGCCAGCAGCTTAGGTCCCAGCGGAAACCAAGAGACCCAGTACTTC. Its protein product is CASSLGPSGNQETQYF.

V and J are TRBV29-1 and TRBJ1-1; possibly TRBD1 for D (6 bases). The germline CDR1 and CDR2 sequences are SQVTM and ANQGSEA. The CDR3 sequence is 12 residues long. The CDR3 sequence: CRGGDYPEEAFF. CDR3 bases: TGCAGAGGGGGGGATTATCCGGAAGAGGCTTTCTTT.

V usage is TRBV7-3 and J usage is TRBJ2-6, with 8 nucleotides matching TRBD1. The V segment lost 2 bases and the J segment 4 bases; nucleotides outside the gene matches: 7. Germline values: CDR1 SGHTA, CDR2 FQGTGA. The CDR3 runs to 17 residues. The CDR3 loop is CASSLQGAISGANVLTF. The CDR3 nucleotides are TGTGCCAGCAGCTTACAGGGGGCTATATCCGGGGCCAACGTCCTGACTTTC. Based on the CDR3 plus reference TRBV7-3 and TRBJ2-6, the full variable domain is GAGVSQTPSNKVTEKGKYVELRCDPISGHTALYWYRQSLGQGPEFLIYFQGTGAADDSGLPNDRFFAVRPEGSVSTLKIQRTERGDSAVYLCASSLQGAISGANVLTFGAGSRLTVL.

This sequence joins TRBV29-1 and TRBJ1-2, with D unresolved. V gave up 5 bases and J gave up 2 bases, with 9 bases separating them. CDR3 length equals 12 residues. Germline CDR1 is SQVTM and CDR2 is ANQGSEA. CDR3 in amino acids: CSVSSTNYGYTF. CDR3 nucleotide sequence: TGCAGCGTTAGTAGTACGAACTATGGCTACACCTTC. The full variable domain, completed using reference TRBV29-1 and TRBJ1-2, is SAVISQKPSRDICQRGTSLTIQCQVDSQVTMMFWYRQQPGQSLTLIATANQGSEATYESGFVIDKFPISRPNLTFSTLTVSNMSPEDSSIYLCSVSSTNYGYTFGSGTRLTVV.

This rearrangement joins TRBV9 to TRBJ2-3; D is ambiguous. V shed 0 bases and J shed 2 bases, with 7 bases lying between them. Germline loops: CDR1 SGDLS, CDR2 YYNGEE. CDR3 length: 14 amino acids. CDR3 sequence reads: CASSVATDTDTQYF. DNA of the CDR3: TGTGCCAGCAGCGTAGCTACAGACACAGATACGCAGTATTTT.

The chain has TRBV5-1 and TRBJ1-3; the D is unclear. The CDR3 runs to 15 residues. V shed 3 bases and J shed 0 bases, with 10 bases lying between them. Germline CDR1 SGHRS, CDR2 YFSETQ. The CDR3 nucleotides read TGCGCCAGCAGCTCCGCCCTGTCCTCTGGAAACACCATATATTTT. As protein: CASSSALSSGNTIYF.

The J gene is TRBJ1-2, the V gene TRBV7-9, with D tentatively TRBD1 (6 bases). The V end was cut by 8 bases, the J end by 4 bases, with 11 bases between. CDR1 is SEHNR and CDR2 is FQNEAQ in the germline V gene (reference sequence). The CDR3 has 12 amino acids. The CDR3 DNA follows: TGTGCCAGCTCCGGACAGTCCTATGGCTACACCTTC. Translation: CASSGQSYGYTF.

The chain is built from TRBV7-2 and TRBJ2-1, with 7 bases aligning to TRBD2. Germline assignment: CDR1 SGHTA and CDR2 FQGNSA. V was pared by 1 base and J by 4 bases, with 7 bases of the junction left unmatched. The CDR3 has 16 amino acids. CDR3 amino acids: CASSLGGTTDYNEQFF. The CDR3 DNA reads TGTGCCAGCAGCTTAGGTGGGACTACCGATTACAATGAGCAGTTCTTC.

CDR3 loop: CSVEGSTATYEQYF. DNA for the CDR3: TGCAGCGTTGAGGGTTCGACAGCTACCTACGAGCAGTACTTC. This rearrangement joins TRBV29-1 to TRBJ2-7; D is perhaps TRBD1 (5 bases). Germline CDR1 is SQVTM and CDR2 is ANQGSEA. Trimming shortened V by 3 bases and J by 2 bases, and 14 bases separated the two germline ends. The CDR3 extends over 14 amino acids.

In its sample, this clone was seen a few times. The chain carries TRBV27 and TRBJ1-5, with unresolved D. V lost 5 bases to trimming and J lost 6 bases, with 17 bases between them. CDR3 size: 15 residues. The germline V gene encodes CDR1 MNHEY and CDR2 SMNVEV (reference sequence). CDR3 amino acids: CASSPRPFESQPQHF. The CDR3 region has the DNA TGTGCCAGCAGTCCTCGACCCTTTGAGAGTCAGCCCCAGCATTTT.

This clone turned up a few times. The gene calls are TRBV11-2 and TRBJ2-2, with D possibly TRBD2 on 6 matching bases. The V gene lost 0 bases and the J gene lost 0 bases, with 8 bases spanning the gap. The CDR3 spans 16 residues. The V gene's germline CDR1 is SGHAT and CDR2 FQNNGV. CDR3 residues: CASSLDLATNTGELFF. The CDR3 nucleotides read TGTGCCAGCAGCTTAGATCTAGCGACGAACACCGGGGAGCTGTTTTTT.

The J gene is TRBJ2-5, the V gene TRBV7-9, with 9 positions matching TRBD1. Germline V lookup: CDR1 SEHNR, CDR2 FQNEAQ (reference sequence). Trimming at V came to 3 bases and at J to 1 base, leaving 3 bases not matched to a gene. The CDR3 length is 15 residues. CDR3 DNA sequence: TGTGCCAGCAGCTTTATACAGGGGGCCCAAGAGACCCAGTACTTC. Residues: CASSFIQGAQETQYF.

The genes are TRBV28 and TRBJ1-2; D is perhaps TRBD1 (5 bases). CDR3 length equals 13 residues. Germline V gene sequence: CDR1 MDHEN, CDR2 SYDVKM. V was clipped by 2 bases and J by 6 bases, with 10 bases between them. The CDR3 sequence is CASSLAGRNGYTF. CDR3 coding DNA: TGTGCCAGCAGTTTAGCGGGACGAAATGGCTACACCTTC.

The rearrangement uses TRBV18 and TRBJ1-6; no clear D. V shed 0 bases and J shed 6 bases, with 6 bases lying between them. The germline V gene encodes CDR1 KGHSH and CDR2 LQKENI. CDR3 length: 14 amino acids. CDR3 coding DNA: TGTGCCAGCTCACCACCTCCTAGTAATTCACCCCTCCACTTT. Amino acids: CASSPPPSNSPLHF.

V gene TRBV7-6 combines with J gene TRBJ2-3, with TRBD2 as a possible D gene (6 bases). V lost 3 bases to trimming and J lost 2 bases, with 9 bases between them. The CDR3 spans 14 residues. Germline-derived CDR1 and CDR2 are SGHVS and FNYEAQ. The CDR3 DNA is TGTGCCAGCAGCTTTGGAGGGATCACAGATACGCAGTATTTT. Its translation is CASSFGGITDTQYF.

V usage is TRBV2 and J usage is TRBJ1-1; D not resolved. CDR3 size: 14 residues. Trimming removed 5 bases at V and 0 bases at J, with 10 bases between. Germline CDR1 SNHLY, CDR2 FYNNEI. The CDR3 nucleotides are TGTGCCAGCAGTCCACGGACGGTGAACACTGAAGCTTTCTTT. Translation gives CASSPRTVNTEAFF.

The V and J genes are TRBV7-2 and TRBJ2-5, with D perhaps TRBD1 (6 bases). The CDR3 runs to 14 residues. The germline V gene encodes CDR1 SGHTA and CDR2 FQGNSA. V was pared by 1 base and J by 1 base, with 7 bases between. CDR3 in DNA: TGTGCCAGCAGCTTAGTCAGGGGCCAAGAGACCCAGTACTTC. Translation gives CASSLVRGQETQYF. The entire variable domain, with the rest obtained from reference TRBV7-2 and TRBJ2-5, is as follows: GAGVSQSPSNKVTEKGKDVELRCDPISGHTALYWYRQSLGQGLEFLIYFQGNSAPDKSGLPSDRFSAERTGGSVSTLTIQRTQQEDSAVYLCASSLVRGQETQYFGPGTRLLVL.

The rearrangement uses TRBV5-4 and TRBJ1-4, with D maybe TRBD1 (5 bases). The CDR3 runs 15 residues. V shed 0 bases and J shed 5 bases, with 11 bases lying between them. Germline V gives CDR1 SGHNT, CDR2 YYREEE (reference sequence). CDR3 sequence (DNA): TGTGCCAGCAGCTTGGCCGGGGCAGAAAATGAAAAACTGTTTTTT. Its translation is CASSLAGAENEKLFF. Full variable domain (remainder filled in from reference TRBV5-4 and TRBJ1-4): ETGVTQSPTHLIKTRGQQVTLRCSSQSGHNTVSWYQQALGQGPQFIFQYYREEENGRGNFPPRFSGLQFPNYSSELNVNALELDDSALYLCASSLAGAENEKLFFGSGTQLSVL.

The chain links TRBV15 to TRBJ1-4, with no clear D. The CDR3 contains 13 residues. The V gene's germline CDR1 is LNHNV and CDR2 YYDKDF (reference sequence). Trimming removed 3 bases at V and 6 bases at J, with 8 bases between. The CDR3 coding sequence is TGTGCCACCAGCAGGGGGTTCGATGAAAAACTGTTTTTT. Its protein product is CATSRGFDEKLFF. The variable domain in full, completed from reference TRBV15 and TRBJ1-4, reads DAMVIQNPRYQVTQFGKPVTLSCSQTLNHNVMYWYQQKSSQAPKLLFHYYDKDFNNEADTPDNFQSRRPNTSFCFLDIRSPGLGDTAMYLCATSRGFDEKLFFGSGTQLSVL.

This clone turned up a few times. The chain recombines TRBV5-1 with TRBJ1-4; TRBD1 is a possible D gene (6 bases). CDR1 is SGHRS and CDR2 is YFSETQ in the germline V gene. The CDR3 is made up of 14 amino acids. Trimming cost V 4 bases and J 4 bases, with 11 bases left between them. This CDR3 is CASSIQGYNEKLFF. The CDR3 DNA reads TGCGCCAGCAGCATACAGGGCTATAATGAAAAACTGTTTTTT.

J is TRBJ2-7 and V is TRBV20-1, with 12 positions matching TRBD2. V was pared by 8 bases and J by 7 bases, with 3 bases of the junction left unmatched. The CDR3 runs 11 residues. Germline loops: CDR1 DFQATT, CDR2 SNEGSKA (reference sequence). CDR3 coding DNA: TGCAGTCCGCTAGCGGGGGGGGAGCAGTACTTC. Translation: CSPLAGGEQYF.

CDR3 sequence (DNA): TGTGCCAGCAGTTTATTTGGGGGCAATCAGCCCCAGCATTTT. This translates into CASSLFGGNQPQHF. The chain carries TRBV27 and TRBJ1-5; D gene unclear. The CDR3 sequence is 14 residues long. The germline V gene encodes CDR1 MNHEY and CDR2 SMNVEV (reference sequence). Trimming stripped 1 base from V and 2 bases from J, with 6 bases between.

The chain recombines TRBV7-2 with TRBJ2-7; tentative D call: TRBD1 (6 bases). The germline V and J ends were trimmed by 1 base and 9 bases, with 13 bases remaining between them. The CDR3 extends over 13 amino acids. Looked up from germline, CDR1 is SGHTA and CDR2 is FQGNSA. CDR3 amino acids: CASSLDGVRGQYF. The CDR3 coding sequence is TGTGCCAGCAGCTTAGATGGGGTCAGGGGGCAGTACTTC.

The rearrangement uses TRBV11-2 and TRBJ2-7, with a weak D call TRBD2 (6 bases). Germline-derived CDR1 and CDR2 are SGHAT and FQNNGV. V was trimmed by 3 bases and J by 6 bases, leaving 9 bases between them. There are 12 residues in the CDR3. In DNA, the CDR3 is TGTGCCAGCAGCTTCGGGACTTCCGAGCAGTACTTC. It is translated as CASSFGTSEQYF.